This TCR beta chain was sequenced for a study of post-analysis software for immune sequencing data. Study at large: Progressive-relapsing, secondary progressive and relapsing-remitting multiple sclerosis were among the disease courses included.

There are many counts of this clonotype. Its antigen is still unknown. Findings and caveats of the study: Among four to six TRBV segments more frequent in patients than controls were TRBV5-6, TRBV5-1 and TRBV20-1.

TCR beta cDNA libraries included unique molecular identifiers. A population of about 0.9 to 10 million T cells gave rise to a few hundred thousand cDNA molecules. TCRdb ran MiXCR on the PCR reads and lists one entry per CDR3 protein. This sample has fewer than 850,000 distinct CDR3 sequences; 35% to 55% occur once, and the top ten carry roughly 4.5%. CDR3 length: 15 amino acids. CDR1 SGHTA and CDR2 FQGNSA come from the germline V gene. The V gene lost 1 base and the J gene lost 1 base, with 11 bases spanning the gap. The V gene is TRBV7-2, the J gene TRBJ2-7; no firm D call. Sequences were obtained from blood. The sequence was collected from a girl aged 5-17 years with multiple sclerosis. For the CDR3, the DNA is TGTGCCAGCAGCTTAGGTTCCTGGCAGTCCTACGAGCAGTACTTC. Translated, it gives CASSLGSWQSYEQYF.